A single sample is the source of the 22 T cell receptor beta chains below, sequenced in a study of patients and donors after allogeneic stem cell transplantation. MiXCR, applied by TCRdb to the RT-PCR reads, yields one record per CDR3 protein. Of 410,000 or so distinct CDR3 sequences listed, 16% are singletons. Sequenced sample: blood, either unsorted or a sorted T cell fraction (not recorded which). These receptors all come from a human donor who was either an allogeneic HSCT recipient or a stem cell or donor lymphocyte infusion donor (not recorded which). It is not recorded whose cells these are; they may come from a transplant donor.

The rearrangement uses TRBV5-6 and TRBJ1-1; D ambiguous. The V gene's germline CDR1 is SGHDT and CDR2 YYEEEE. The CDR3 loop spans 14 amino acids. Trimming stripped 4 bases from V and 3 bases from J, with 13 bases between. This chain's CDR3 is CASSRYREHTEAFF. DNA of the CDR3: TGTGCCAGCAGCCGATACAGAGAACACACTGAAGCTTTCTTT. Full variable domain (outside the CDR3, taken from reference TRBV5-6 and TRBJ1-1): DAGVTQSPTHLIKTRGQQVTLRCSPKSGHDTVSWYQQALGQGPQFIFQYYEEEERQRGNFPDRFSGHQFPNYSSELNVNALLLGDSALYLCASSRYREHTEAFFGQGTRLTVV.

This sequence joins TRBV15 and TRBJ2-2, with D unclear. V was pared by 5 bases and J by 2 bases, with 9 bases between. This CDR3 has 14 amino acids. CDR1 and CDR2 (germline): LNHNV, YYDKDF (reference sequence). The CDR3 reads CATSSVTNTGELFF. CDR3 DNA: TGTGCCACCAGCTCGGTTACCAACACCGGGGAGCTGTTTTTT.

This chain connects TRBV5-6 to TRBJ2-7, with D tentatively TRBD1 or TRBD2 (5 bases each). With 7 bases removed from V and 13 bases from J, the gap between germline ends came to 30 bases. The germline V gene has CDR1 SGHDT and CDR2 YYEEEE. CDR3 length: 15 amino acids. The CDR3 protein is CASCPGHSTSYERYF. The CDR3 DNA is TGTGCCAGCTGCCCGGGGCACAGTACTTCCTACGAGCGCTACTTC.

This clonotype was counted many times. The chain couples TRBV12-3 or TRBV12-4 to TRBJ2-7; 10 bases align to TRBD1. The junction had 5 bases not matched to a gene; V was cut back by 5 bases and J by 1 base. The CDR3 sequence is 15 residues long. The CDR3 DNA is TGTGCCAGCAGTCCCGGGACAGGGGTTTCCTACGAGCAGTACTTC. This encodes CASSPGTGVSYEQYF.

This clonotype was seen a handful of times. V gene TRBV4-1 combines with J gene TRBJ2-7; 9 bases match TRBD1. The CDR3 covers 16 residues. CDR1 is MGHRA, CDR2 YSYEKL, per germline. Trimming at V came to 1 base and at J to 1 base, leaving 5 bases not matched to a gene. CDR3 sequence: CASSQGTGGSSYEQYF. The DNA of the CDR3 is TGCGCCAGCAGCCAAGGAACAGGGGGCTCATCCTACGAGCAGTACTTC.

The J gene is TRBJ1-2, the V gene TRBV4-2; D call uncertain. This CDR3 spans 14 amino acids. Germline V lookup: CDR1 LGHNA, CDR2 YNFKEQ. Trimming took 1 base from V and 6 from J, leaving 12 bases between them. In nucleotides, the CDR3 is TGTGCCAGCAGCCAAGTTGTAGAGAAGAATGGCTACACCTTC. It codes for CASSQVVEKNGYTF.

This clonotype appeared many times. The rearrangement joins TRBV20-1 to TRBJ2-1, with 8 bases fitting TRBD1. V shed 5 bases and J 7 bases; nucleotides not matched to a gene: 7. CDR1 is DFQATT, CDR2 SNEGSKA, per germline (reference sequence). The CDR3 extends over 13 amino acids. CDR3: CSAAGQGKNEQFF. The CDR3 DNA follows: TGCAGTGCTGCCGGACAGGGTAAGAATGAGCAGTTCTTC.

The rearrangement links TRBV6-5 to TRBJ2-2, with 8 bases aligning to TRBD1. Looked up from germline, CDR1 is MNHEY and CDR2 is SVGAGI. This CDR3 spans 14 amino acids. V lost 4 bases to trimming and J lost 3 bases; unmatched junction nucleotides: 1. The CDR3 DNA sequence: TGTGCCAGCAGTTGGACAGGGCACACCGGGGAGCTGTTTTTT. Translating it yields CASSWTGHTGELFF.

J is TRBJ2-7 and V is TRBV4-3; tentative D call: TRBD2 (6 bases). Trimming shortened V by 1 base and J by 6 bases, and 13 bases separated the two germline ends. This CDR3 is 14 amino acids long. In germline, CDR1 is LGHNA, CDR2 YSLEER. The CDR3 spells CASSQVADSFEQYF. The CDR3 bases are TGCGCCAGCAGCCAAGTAGCGGATAGCTTCGAGCAGTACTTC.

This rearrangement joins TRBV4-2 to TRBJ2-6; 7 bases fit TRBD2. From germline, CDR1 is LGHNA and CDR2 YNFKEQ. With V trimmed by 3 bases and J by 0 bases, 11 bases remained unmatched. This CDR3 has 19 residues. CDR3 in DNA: TGTGCCAGCAGCCATCGGCTTAGTGGGACTACCTCTGGGGCCAACGTCCTGACTTTC. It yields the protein CASSHRLSGTTSGANVLTF.

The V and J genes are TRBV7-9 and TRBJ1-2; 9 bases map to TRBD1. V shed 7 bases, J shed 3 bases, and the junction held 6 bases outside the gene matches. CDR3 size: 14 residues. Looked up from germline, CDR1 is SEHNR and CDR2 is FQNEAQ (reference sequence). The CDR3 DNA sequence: TGTGCCAGCACCTGGGACAGGGTGGACTATGGCTACACCTTC. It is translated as CASTWDRVDYGYTF.

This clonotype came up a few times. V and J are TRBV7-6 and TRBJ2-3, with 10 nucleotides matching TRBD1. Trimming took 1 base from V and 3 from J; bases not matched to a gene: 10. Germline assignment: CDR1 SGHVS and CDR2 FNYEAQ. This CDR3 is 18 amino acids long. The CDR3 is CASSLETGQGWGTDTQYF. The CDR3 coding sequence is TGTGCCAGCAGCTTAGAGACGGGACAGGGGTGGGGAACAGATACGCAGTATTTT.

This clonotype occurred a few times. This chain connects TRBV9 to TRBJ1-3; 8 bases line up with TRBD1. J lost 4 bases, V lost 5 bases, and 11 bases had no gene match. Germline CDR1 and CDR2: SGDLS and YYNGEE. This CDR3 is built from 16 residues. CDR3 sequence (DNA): TGTGCCAGCAGTCCGTCCTTGGGACAGGAGGGAAACACCATATATTTT. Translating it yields CASSPSLGQEGNTIYF. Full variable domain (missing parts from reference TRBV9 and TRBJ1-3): DSGVTQTPKHLITATGQRVTLRCSPRSGDLSVYWYQQSLDQGLQFLIQYYNGEERAKGNILERFSAQQFPDLHSELNLSSLELGDSALYFCASSPSLGQEGNTIYFGEGSWLTVV.

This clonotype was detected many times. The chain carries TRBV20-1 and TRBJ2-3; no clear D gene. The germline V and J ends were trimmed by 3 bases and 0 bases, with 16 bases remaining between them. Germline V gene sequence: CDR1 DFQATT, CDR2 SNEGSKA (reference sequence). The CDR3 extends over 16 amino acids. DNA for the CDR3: TGCAGTGCTAGCATGCTAACGACCTCTAGCACAGATACGCAGTATTTT. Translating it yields CSASMLTTSSTDTQYF.

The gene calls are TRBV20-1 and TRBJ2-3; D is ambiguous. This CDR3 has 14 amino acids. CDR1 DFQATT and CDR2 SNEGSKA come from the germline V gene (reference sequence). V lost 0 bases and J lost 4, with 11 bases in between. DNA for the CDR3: TGCAGTGCTAGAGAGGGCGGCGAAGCAGATACGCAGTATTTT. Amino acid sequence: CSAREGGEADTQYF.

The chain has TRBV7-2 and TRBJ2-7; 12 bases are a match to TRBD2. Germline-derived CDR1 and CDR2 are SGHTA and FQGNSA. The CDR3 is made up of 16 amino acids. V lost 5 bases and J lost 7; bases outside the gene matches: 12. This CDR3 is CASSPTGTSGPEEQYF. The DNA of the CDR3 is TGTGCCAGCAGCCCAACCGGGACTAGCGGGCCTGAGGAGCAGTACTTC.

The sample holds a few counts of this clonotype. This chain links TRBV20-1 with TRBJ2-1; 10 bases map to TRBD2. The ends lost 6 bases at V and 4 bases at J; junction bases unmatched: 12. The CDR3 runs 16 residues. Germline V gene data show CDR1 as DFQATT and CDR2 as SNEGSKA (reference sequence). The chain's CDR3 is CSANGGLANSYNEQFF. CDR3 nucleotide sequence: TGCAGTGCAAACGGGGGACTAGCGAATTCTTACAATGAGCAGTTCTTC.

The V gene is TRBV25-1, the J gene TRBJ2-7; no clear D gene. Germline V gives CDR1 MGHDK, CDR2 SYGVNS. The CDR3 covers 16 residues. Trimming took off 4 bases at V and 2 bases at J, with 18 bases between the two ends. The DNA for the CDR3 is TGTGCCAGCAGTGGGGCAGTCCGAAGGGTAACCTACGAGCAGTACTTC. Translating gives CASSGAVRRVTYEQYF.

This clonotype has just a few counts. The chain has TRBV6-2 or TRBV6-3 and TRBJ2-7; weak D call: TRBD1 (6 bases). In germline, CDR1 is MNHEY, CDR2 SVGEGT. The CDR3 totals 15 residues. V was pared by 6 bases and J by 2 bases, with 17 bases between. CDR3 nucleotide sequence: TGTGCCAGCAGCCAACCCCGGGACACAACCTACGAGCAGTACTTC. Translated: CASSQPRDTTYEQYF.

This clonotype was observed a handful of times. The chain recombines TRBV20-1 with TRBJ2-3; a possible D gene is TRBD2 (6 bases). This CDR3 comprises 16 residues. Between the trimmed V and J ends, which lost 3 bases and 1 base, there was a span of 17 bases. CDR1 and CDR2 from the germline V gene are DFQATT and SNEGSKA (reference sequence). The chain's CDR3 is CSARTGTQPRTDTQYF. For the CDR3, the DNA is TGCAGTGCTAGGACCGGGACTCAACCTCGCACAGATACGCAGTATTTT.

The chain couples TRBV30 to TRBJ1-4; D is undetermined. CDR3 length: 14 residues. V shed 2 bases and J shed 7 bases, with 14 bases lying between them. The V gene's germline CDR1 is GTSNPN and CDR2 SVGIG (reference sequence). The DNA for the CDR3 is TGTGCCTGGAGTTTAGGGAGGAGGAGTGAAAAACTGTTTTTT. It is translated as CAWSLGRRSEKLFF.

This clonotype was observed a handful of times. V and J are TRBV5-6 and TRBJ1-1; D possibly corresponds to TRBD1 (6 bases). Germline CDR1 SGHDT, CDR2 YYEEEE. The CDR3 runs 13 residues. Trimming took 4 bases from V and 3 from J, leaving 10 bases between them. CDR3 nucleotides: TGTGCCAGCAGCGTGACAGGACACACTGAAGCTTTCTTT. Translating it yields CASSVTGHTEAFF.